The clone carrying this T cell receptor (beta chain) was detected once. With 8 bases removed from V and 0 bases from J, the gap between germline ends came to 11 bases. This CDR3 is 13 amino acids long. Germline V CDR1 and CDR2: SGHNT, YENEEA. Data came from immunoSEQ multiplex PCR; TCRdb stores just in-frame clones and leaves some out. The repertoire has nearly 250,000 clones, about 84% of them found once; the top ten carry approximately 2.1%. The data stem from a study of blood T cell repertoires in COVID-19. The V and J genes are TRBV11-3 and TRBJ2-7, with TRBD2 as a possible D gene (6 bases). The sample was PBMCs or T cells enriched from blood (not recorded which). This TCR was recovered from a woman aged 50 to 60 who had recovered from COVID-19. CDR3 loop: CASRRGHSYEQYF. The CDR3 coding sequence is TGTGCCAGCCGGCGGGGTCACTCCTACGAGCAGTACTTC.